This TCR beta chain emerged from a study of blood T cell repertoires in COVID-19 (dated by TCRdb to the early 2020s). A note on the overall study: The collaborator samples originated in the United States, Italy and Spain and spanned the acute and convalescent phases of COVID-19. The samples were drawn from the first 160 participants of the ongoing ImmuneRACE study and from about 1,200 subjects provided by 6 global collaborators. The material from the prospective study consisted of cDNA or gDNA derived from T cells, B-cell-depleted T cells, or PBMCs. The repertoires were released in a freely available public database meant as a resource for research on the immune response to SARS-CoV-2. Nearly every sample came with metadata listing a de-identified subject ID, COVID-19 status, age in years and sex. Subjects who had been exposed to COVID-19, were actively infected with it, or had recovered from it provided the deeply sampled blood TCRbeta repertoires that made up the dataset. HLA class I and class II types, where available, came from metadata supplied by the sample provider rather than from assay-based typing.

On this clone: The clone's antigen remains unknown. Base-call qualities are not available, and no considerably larger clone is one nucleotide away.

Overall results and qualifications from the work: The quantity of clinical and demographic metadata differed by source and by participant and was supplied without curation.

A distance of 4 bases separates the germline ends of V and J, which lose 0 bases and 4 bases respectively. The germline V gene (reference sequence) yields PRHDT for CDR1 and FYEKMQ for CDR2. The CDR3 sequence holds 13 residues, the cysteine and phenylalanine included. Just CDR3 DNA is preserved here, 39 bases in frame from base 1. Collaborating institutions collected whole blood in K2EDTA tubes following their own protocols. For TCRbeta analysis, collaborator samples were shipped as frozen whole blood, as isolated PBMCs, or as DNA extracted from either sample type. TCRbeta CDR3 regions were amplified from genomic DNA using the immunoSEQ Assay, a bias-controlled multiplex PCR. On the authors' methods: Nucleated cell counts per sample were estimated from amplification of reference gene primers within the assay. To quantify the absolute abundance of each unique TCRbeta CDR3 rearrangement, sequence reads were collapsed and filtered. Productive Simpson clonality was computed per sample as the square root of Simpson's diversity index over productive rearrangements. Entries here come from immuneACCESS through TCRdb and include only in-frame sequences with V and J called. Some clones fail to appear in such tables; in the studies checked, an unresolved V gene covers under half of the shortfall, and the cause of the remainder is unknown. The V and J calls and clone size were taken over from that table, and D and trimming were inferred from the DNA. Present in this sample are over 100,000 clones, 80% to 85% of which were seen just once. The top ten constitute 0.8% to 0.9% of the sample.

Material: peripheral blood. This TCR was recovered from a woman between 65 and 79 years old with acute or convalescent COVID-19. The V and J segments used are TRBV13 and TRBJ1-5; there is no confident call for the D gene. The sequenced DNA: TGTGCCAGCAGCTTAGGTTCTAATCAGCCCCAGCATTTT. This translates into CASSLGSNQPQHF. The variable domain in full, with residues beyond the CDR3 obtained from the reference TRBV13 and TRBJ1-5 genes, is AAGVIQSPRHLIKEKRETATLKCYPIPRHDTVYWYQQGPGQDPQFLISFYEKMQSDKGSIPDRFSAQQFSDYHSELNMSSLELGDSALYFCASSLGSNQPQHFGDGTRLSIL.